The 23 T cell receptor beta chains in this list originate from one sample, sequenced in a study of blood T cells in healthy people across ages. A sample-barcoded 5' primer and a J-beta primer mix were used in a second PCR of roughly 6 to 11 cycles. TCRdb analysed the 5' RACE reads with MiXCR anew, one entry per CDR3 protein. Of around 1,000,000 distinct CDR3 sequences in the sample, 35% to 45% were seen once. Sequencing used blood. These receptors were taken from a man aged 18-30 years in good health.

CDR3 in amino acids: CASRPKDIPGNTIYF. The DNA of the CDR3 is TGTGCCAGCAGACCAAAGGACATCCCCGGAAACACCATATATTTT. This rearrangement joins TRBV2 to TRBJ1-3; possible D gene TRBD1, 5 bases. V was clipped by 6 bases and J by 4 bases, with 16 bases between them. Germline V gives CDR1 SNHLY, CDR2 FYNNEI. The CDR3 runs to 15 residues.

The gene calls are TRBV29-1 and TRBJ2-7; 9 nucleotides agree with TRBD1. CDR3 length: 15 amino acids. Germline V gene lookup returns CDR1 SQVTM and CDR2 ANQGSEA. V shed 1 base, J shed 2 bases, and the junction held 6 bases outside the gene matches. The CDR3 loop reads CSVEGYRGRPYEQYF. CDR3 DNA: TGCAGCGTTGAAGGGTACAGGGGGCGGCCCTACGAGCAGTACTTC.

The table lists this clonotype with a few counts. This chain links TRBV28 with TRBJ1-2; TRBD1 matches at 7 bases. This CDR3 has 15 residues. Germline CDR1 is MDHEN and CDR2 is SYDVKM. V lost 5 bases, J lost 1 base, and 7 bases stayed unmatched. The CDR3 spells CASSKPGQINYGYTF. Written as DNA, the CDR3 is TGTGCCAGCAGTAAACCGGGACAGATTAACTATGGCTACACCTTC.

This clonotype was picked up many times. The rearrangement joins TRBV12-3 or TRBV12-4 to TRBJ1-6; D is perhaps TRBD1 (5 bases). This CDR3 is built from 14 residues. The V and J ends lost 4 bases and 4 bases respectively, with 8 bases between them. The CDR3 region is CASSSGQYNSPLHF. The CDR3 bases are TGTGCCAGCAGTTCGGGGCAGTATAATTCACCCCTCCACTTT.

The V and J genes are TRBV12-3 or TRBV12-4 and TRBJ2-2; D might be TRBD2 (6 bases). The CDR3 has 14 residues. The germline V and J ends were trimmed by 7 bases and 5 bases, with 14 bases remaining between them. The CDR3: CASIIGRNTGELFF. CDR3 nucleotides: TGTGCCAGCATCATAGGGAGGAATACCGGGGAGCTGTTTTTT.

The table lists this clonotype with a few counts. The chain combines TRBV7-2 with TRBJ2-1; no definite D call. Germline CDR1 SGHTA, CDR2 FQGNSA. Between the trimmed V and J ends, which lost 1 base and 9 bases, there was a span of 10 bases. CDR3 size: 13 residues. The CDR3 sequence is CASSLGPGGEQFF. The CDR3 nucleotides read TGTGCCAGCAGCTTAGGCCCCGGTGGTGAGCAGTTCTTC.

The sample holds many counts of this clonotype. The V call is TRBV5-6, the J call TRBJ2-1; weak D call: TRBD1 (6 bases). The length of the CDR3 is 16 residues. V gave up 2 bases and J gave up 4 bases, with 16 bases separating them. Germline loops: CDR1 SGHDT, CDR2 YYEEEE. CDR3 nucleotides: TGTGCCAGCAGCTTCGGAACAGGGAACGCATACAATGAGCAGTTCTTC. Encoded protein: CASSFGTGNAYNEQFF.

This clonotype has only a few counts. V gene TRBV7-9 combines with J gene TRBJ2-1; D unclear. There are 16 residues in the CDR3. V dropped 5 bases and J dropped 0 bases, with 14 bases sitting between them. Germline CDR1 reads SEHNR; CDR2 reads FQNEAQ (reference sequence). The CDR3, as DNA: TGTGCCAGCAGCGCTGAATCCAAAAGCTCCTACAATGAGCAGTTCTTC. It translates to CASSAESKSSYNEQFF. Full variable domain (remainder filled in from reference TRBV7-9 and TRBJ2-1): DTGVSQNPRHKITKRGQNVTFRCDPISEHNRLYWYRQTLGQGPEFLTYFQNEAQLEKSRLLSDRFSAERPKGSFSTLEIQRTEQGDSAMYLCASSAESKSSYNEQFFGPGTRLTVL.

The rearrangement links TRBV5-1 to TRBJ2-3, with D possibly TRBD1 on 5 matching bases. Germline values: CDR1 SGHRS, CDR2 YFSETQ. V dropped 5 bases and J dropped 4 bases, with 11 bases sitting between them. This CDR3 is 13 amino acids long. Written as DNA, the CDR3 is TGCGCCAGCAGAGAGCAGGGTCCAGATACGCAGTATTTT. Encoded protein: CASREQGPDTQYF.

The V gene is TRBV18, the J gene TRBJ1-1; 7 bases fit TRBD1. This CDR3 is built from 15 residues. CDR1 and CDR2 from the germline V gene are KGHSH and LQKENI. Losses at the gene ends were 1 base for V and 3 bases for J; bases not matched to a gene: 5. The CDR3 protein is CASSPQGRGDTEAFF. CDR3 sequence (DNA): TGTGCCAGCTCACCACAGGGCAGGGGGGACACTGAAGCTTTCTTT.

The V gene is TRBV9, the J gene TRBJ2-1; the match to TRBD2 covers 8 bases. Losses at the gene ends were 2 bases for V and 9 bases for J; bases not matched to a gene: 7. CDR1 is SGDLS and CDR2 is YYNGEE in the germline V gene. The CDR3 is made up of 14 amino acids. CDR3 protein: CASSVLLADPEQFF. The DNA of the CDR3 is TGTGCCAGCAGCGTCTTACTAGCGGATCCTGAGCAGTTCTTC.

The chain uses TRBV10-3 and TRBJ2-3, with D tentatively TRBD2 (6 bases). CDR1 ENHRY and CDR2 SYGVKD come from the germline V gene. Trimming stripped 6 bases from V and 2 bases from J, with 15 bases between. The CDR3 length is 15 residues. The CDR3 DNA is TGTGCCATCAGGCGGGCTAGCGCGGTCACAGATACGCAGTATTTT. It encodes CAIRRASAVTDTQYF.

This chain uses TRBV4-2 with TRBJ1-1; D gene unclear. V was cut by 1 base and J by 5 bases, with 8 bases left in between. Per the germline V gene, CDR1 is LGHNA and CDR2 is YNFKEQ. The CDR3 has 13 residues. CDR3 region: CASSQVGYTEAFF. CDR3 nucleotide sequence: TGTGCCAGCAGCCAAGTTGGATATACTGAAGCTTTCTTT.

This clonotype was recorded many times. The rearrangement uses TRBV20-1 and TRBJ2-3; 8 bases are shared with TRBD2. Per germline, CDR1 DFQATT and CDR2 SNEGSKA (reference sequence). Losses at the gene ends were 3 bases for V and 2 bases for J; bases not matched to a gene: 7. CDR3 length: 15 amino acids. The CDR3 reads CSARMVAGTTDTQYF. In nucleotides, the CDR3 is TGCAGTGCTAGGATGGTAGCGGGAACCACAGATACGCAGTATTTT.

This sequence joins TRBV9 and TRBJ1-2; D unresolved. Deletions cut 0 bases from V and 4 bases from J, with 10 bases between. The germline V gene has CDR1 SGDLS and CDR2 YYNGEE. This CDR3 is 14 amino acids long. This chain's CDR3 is CASSVDDEVYGYTF. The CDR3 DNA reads TGTGCCAGCAGCGTAGATGATGAGGTCTATGGCTACACCTTC. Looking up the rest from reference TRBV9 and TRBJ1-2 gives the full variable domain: DSGVTQTPKHLITATGQRVTLRCSPRSGDLSVYWYQQSLDQGLQFLIQYYNGEERAKGNILERFSAQQFPDLHSELNLSSLELGDSALYFCASSVDDEVYGYTFGSGTRLTVV.

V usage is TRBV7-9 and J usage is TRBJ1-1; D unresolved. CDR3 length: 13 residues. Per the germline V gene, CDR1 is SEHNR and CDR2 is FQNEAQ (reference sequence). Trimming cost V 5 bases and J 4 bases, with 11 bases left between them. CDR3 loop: CASSQDHSTEAFF. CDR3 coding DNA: TGTGCCAGCAGCCAAGACCATTCCACTGAAGCTTTCTTT.

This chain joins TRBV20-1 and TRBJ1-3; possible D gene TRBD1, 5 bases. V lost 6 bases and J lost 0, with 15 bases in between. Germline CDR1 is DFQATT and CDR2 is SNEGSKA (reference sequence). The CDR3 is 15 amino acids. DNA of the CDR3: TGCAGTGCCCTTCGGGGCGGGAGCTCTGGAAACACCATATATTTT. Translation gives CSALRGGSSGNTIYF.

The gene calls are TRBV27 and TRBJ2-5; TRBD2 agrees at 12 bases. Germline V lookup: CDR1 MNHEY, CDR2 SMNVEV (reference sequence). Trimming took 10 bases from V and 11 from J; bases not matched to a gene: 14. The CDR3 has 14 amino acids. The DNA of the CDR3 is TGTGCCACCTTCCTAGCGGGGGGGGACAATGAGCAGTACTTC. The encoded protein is CATFLAGGDNEQYF.

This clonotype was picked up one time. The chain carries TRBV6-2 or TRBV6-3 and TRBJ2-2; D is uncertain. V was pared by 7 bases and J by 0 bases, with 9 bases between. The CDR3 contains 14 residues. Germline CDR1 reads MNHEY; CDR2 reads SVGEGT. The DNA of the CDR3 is TGTGCCAGCAACCCGGACCCGAACACCGGGGAGCTGTTTTTT. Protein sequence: CASNPDPNTGELFF.

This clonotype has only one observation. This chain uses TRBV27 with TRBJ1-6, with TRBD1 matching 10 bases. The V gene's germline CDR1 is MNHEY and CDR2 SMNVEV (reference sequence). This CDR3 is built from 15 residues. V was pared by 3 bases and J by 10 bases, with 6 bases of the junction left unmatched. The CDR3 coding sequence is TGTGCCAGCAGTTTGGGACAGGGGAATAGATCACCCCTCCACTTT. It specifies CASSLGQGNRSPLHF.

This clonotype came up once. The CDR3 is CASSVSSTSGSYNEQFF. The CDR3 DNA reads TGTGCCAGCAGCGTAAGTTCGACTAGCGGCTCCTACAATGAGCAGTTCTTC. The genes are TRBV9 and TRBJ2-1, with 9 positions matching TRBD2. V lost 1 base and J lost 0; bases outside the gene matches: 5. The CDR3 length is 17 residues. In germline, CDR1 is SGDLS, CDR2 YYNGEE.

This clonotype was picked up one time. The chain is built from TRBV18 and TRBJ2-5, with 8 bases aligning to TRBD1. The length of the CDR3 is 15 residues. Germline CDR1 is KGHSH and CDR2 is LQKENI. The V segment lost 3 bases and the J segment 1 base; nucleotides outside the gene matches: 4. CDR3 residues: CASSPRTGIQETQYF. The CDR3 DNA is TGTGCCAGCTCACCCCGGACAGGGATCCAAGAGACCCAGTACTTC.

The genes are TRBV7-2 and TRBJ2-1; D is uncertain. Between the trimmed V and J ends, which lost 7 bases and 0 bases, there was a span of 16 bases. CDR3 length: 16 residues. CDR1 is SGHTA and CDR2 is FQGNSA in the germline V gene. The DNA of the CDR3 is TGTGCCAGCACCCCCCTGACACTGACCTCCTACAATGAGCAGTTCTTC. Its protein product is CASTPLTLTSYNEQFF. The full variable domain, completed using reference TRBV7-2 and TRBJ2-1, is GAGVSQSPSNKVTEKGKDVELRCDPISGHTALYWYRQSLGQGLEFLIYFQGNSAPDKSGLPSDRFSAERTGGSVSTLTIQRTQQEDSAVYLCASTPLTLTSYNEQFFGPGTRLTVL.